Below are 30 T cell receptor beta chains sequenced from a single sample in a study of blood T cell repertoires in COVID-19 (dated by TCRdb to 2020 to 2021). Library method: the immunoSEQ multiplex PCR assay. Not all clones reach the TCRdb copy of this immuneACCESS table, which keeps in-frame sequences only. Checked studies attribute under half of the gap to unresolved V genes and leave the rest unexplained. For this sample there are roughly 300,000 clones; nearly 90% appear just once. About 8.5% of the sample rests with the top ten. Specimen: peripheral blood. Receptor source: a man aged 18 to 30 with active or convalescent COVID-19.

The chain recombines TRBV19 with TRBJ2-7, with TRBD1 as a possible D gene (6 bases). Germline lookup yields CDR1 LNHDA and CDR2 SQIVND (reference sequence). The CDR3 sequence is 15 residues long. Trimming took off 11 bases at V and 6 bases at J, with 26 bases between the two ends. CDR3 sequence: CAPGIQGGYLSEQYF. CDR3 sequence (DNA): TGTGCCCCGGGGATACAGGGCGGGTATCTTAGCGAGCAGTACTTC.

The chain has TRBV4-3 and TRBJ1-6, with D unresolved. The V gene's germline CDR1 is LGHNA and CDR2 YSLEER. The V end lost 0 bases, the J end lost 8 bases, and 17 bases lay between the germline ends. There are 17 residues in the CDR3. The DNA of the CDR3 is TGCGCCAGCAGCCAAGATCTGCACAGATCCACAGATTCACCCCTCCACTTT. This sequence encodes CASSQDLHRSTDSPLHF.

On this clone: This specimen includes other DNA sequences encoding the same CDR3. This chain joins TRBV5-4 and TRBJ2-7, with 10 positions matching TRBD1. Germline CDR1 reads SGHNT; CDR2 reads YYREEE (reference sequence). The CDR3 has 14 residues. With V trimmed by 3 bases and J by 2 bases, 2 bases remained unmatched. CDR3 protein: CASSWDRGPYEQYF. CDR3 nucleotide sequence: TGTGCCAGCAGCTGGGACAGGGGACCCTACGAGCAGTACTTC.

The chain employs TRBV6-5 and TRBJ2-1, with TRBD2 matching 12 bases. Trimming took 8 bases from V and 6 from J; bases not matched to a gene: 2. This CDR3 contains 13 residues. The germline gives CDR1 MNHEY, CDR2 SVGAGI. As DNA, the CDR3 is TGTGCCAGCGCTAGCGGGGGGGCCAATGAGCAGTTCTTC. It encodes CASASGGANEQFF.

J is TRBJ1-4 and V is TRBV6-2 or TRBV6-3, with 7 bases lining up with TRBD1. Germline-derived CDR1 and CDR2 are MNHEY and SVGEGT. The CDR3 consists of 15 residues. J lost 5 bases, V lost 5 bases, and 8 bases had no gene match. Here the CDR3 reads CASSHLGQLNEKLFF. In DNA form, the CDR3 reads TGTGCCAGCAGTCACCTGGGACAGCTAAATGAAAAACTGTTTTTT.

This chain connects TRBV7-7 to TRBJ2-5; a possible D gene is TRBD2 (5 bases). Germline CDR1 is SSHAT and CDR2 is FNYEAQ (reference sequence). CDR3 length equals 14 residues. V lost 6 bases and J lost 1, with 12 bases in between. CDR3 residues: CASSGSGIQETQYF. CDR3 sequence (DNA): TGTGCCAGCAGTGGGAGTGGGATCCAAGAGACCCAGTACTTC.

This clone was seen a handful of times. Distinct nucleotide sequences in the sample also encode this CDR3. This chain joins TRBV12-3 or TRBV12-4 and TRBJ1-5; no clear D. V was pared by 3 bases and J by 0 bases, with 3 bases between. CDR3 size: 13 residues. The CDR3 loop is CASSFGSNQPQHF. CDR3 sequence (DNA): TGTGCCAGCAGTTTCGGTAGCAATCAGCCCCAGCATTTT.

This chain joins TRBV27 and TRBJ2-1; D not certain. Germline V CDR1 and CDR2: MNHEY, SMNVEV (reference sequence). The CDR3 runs to 15 residues. Trimming stripped 1 base from V and 7 bases from J, with 14 bases between. The CDR3 coding sequence is TGTGCCAGCAGTTTATTAAGCCCCATTTCTAATGAGCAGTTCTTC. Its translation is CASSLLSPISNEQFF.

This clone was counted a single time. The V gene is TRBV19, the J gene TRBJ1-1; no definite D call. This CDR3 is 13 amino acids long. The germline V gene encodes CDR1 LNHDA and CDR2 SQIVND (reference sequence). Trimming removed 1 base at V and 0 bases at J, with 3 bases between. The CDR3, as DNA: TGTGCCAGTAGTATAGCAATGAACACTGAAGCTTTCTTT. This gives the protein CASSIAMNTEAFF. Supplemented by reference TRBV19 and TRBJ1-1, the full variable domain reads DGGITQSPKYLFRKEGQNVTLSCEQNLNHDAMYWYRQDPGQGLRLIYYSQIVNDFQKGDIAEGYSVSREKKESFPLTVTSAQKNPTAFYLCASSIAMNTEAFFGQGTRLTVV.

This clone is a singleton in its sample. The CDR3 DNA reads TGTGCCAGTAGGGGACATGAGCAACAGCCCCAGCATTTT. It codes for CASRGHEQQPQHF. The V call is TRBV19, the J call TRBJ1-5; TRBD1 is a possible D gene (6 bases). The V gene's germline CDR1 is LNHDA and CDR2 SQIVND (reference sequence). Trimming took off 6 bases at V and 7 bases at J, with 13 bases between the two ends. CDR3 length: 13 amino acids.

This clone was recorded a few times. The chain is built from TRBV5-6 and TRBJ2-3, with 7 bases aligning to TRBD1. Trimming cost V 3 bases and J 4 bases; bases outside gene matches: 11. Germline V CDR1 and CDR2: SGHDT, YYEEEE. The CDR3 loop spans 16 amino acids. The chain's CDR3 is CASSYGTEIRADTQYF. DNA for the CDR3: TGTGCCAGCAGCTACGGGACAGAGATTAGGGCAGATACGCAGTATTTT.

This chain joins TRBV19 and TRBJ1-4; the D gene is possibly TRBD1 (5 bases). V was trimmed by 5 bases and J by 8 bases, leaving 9 bases between them. Germline V gives CDR1 LNHDA, CDR2 SQIVND (reference sequence). The CDR3 has 12 amino acids. The CDR3 nucleotides are TGTGCCAGTAGTTACCGGGGGGAAAAACTGTTTTTT. Its protein is CASSYRGEKLFF.

This chain links TRBV10-3 with TRBJ2-3, with TRBD2 identical over 8 bases. Germline V gene lookup returns CDR1 ENHRY and CDR2 SYGVKD. After removal of 0 bases from V and 2 bases from J, the junction contained 7 bases not matched to a gene. This CDR3 has 17 amino acids. CDR3 nucleotides: TGTGCCATCAGTGAGTCTTCGGGGGGGTCCTTCACAGATACGCAGTATTTT. Protein sequence: CAISESSGGSFTDTQYF.

The genes are TRBV7-9 and TRBJ1-2; a weak D match, TRBD1 (5 bases). This CDR3 is built from 15 residues. Trimming removed 4 bases from V and 4 bases from J, with 16 bases in between. Germline V gives CDR1 SEHNR, CDR2 FQNEAQ (reference sequence). CDR3 in amino acids: CASSSQFTGAYGYTF. CDR3 nucleotides: TGTGCCAGCAGCTCTCAATTTACAGGTGCCTATGGCTACACCTTC.

J is TRBJ1-2 and V is TRBV9, with D perhaps TRBD1 (5 bases). Trimming took off 1 base at V and 6 bases at J, with 10 bases between the two ends. Per the germline V gene, CDR1 is SGDLS and CDR2 is YYNGEE. This CDR3 has 13 amino acids. The CDR3 sequence is CASSVQGQNGYTF. The CDR3 nucleotides are TGTGCCAGCAGCGTACAGGGCCAAAATGGCTACACCTTC. The complete variable domain, with remaining parts taken from reference TRBV9 and TRBJ1-2, reads DSGVTQTPKHLITATGQRVTLRCSPRSGDLSVYWYQQSLDQGLQFLIQYYNGEERAKGNILERFSAQQFPDLHSELNLSSLELGDSALYFCASSVQGQNGYTFGSGTRLTVV.

The DNA of the CDR3 is TGTGCCAGCAGCTTAGGGGGAGATGAGCAGTTCTTC. It is translated as CASSLGGDEQFF. The rearrangement uses TRBV7-6 and TRBJ2-1; D perhaps matches TRBD2 (5 bases). Trimming shortened V by 1 base and J by 8 bases, and 6 bases separated the two germline ends. CDR3 length: 12 residues. Germline lookup yields CDR1 SGHVS and CDR2 FNYEAQ.

This chain links TRBV19 with TRBJ1-2; 7 positions match TRBD1. Per the germline V gene, CDR1 is LNHDA and CDR2 is SQIVND (reference sequence). With V trimmed by 6 bases and J by 6 bases, 4 bases remained unmatched. The CDR3 covers 12 residues. The CDR3 region has the DNA TGTGCCAGTAGCCAGGGGGTACATGGCTACACCTTC. It translates to CASSQGVHGYTF.

This clone was found once. The V and J genes are TRBV7-9 and TRBJ1-2; no firm D call. V lost 1 base to trimming and J lost 3 bases, with 6 bases between them. CDR3 length: 13 amino acids. Germline-derived CDR1 and CDR2 are SEHNR and FQNEAQ (reference sequence). CDR3 protein: CASSLVADYGYTF. CDR3 coding DNA: TGTGCCAGCAGCTTAGTTGCGGACTATGGCTACACCTTC.

The rearrangement uses TRBV4-2 and TRBJ2-2, with D possibly being TRBD1 (5 bases). This CDR3 contains 16 residues. Per germline, CDR1 LGHNA and CDR2 YNFKEQ. V shed 0 bases and J shed 1 base, with 9 bases lying between them. In nucleotides, the CDR3 is TGTGCCAGCAGCCAAGATAGGCAGGGGAACACCGGGGAGCTGTTTTTT. As protein: CASSQDRQGNTGELFF.

This clone was recorded only once. J is TRBJ1-2 and V is TRBV5-6; 7 bases line up with TRBD1. Germline V gives CDR1 SGHDT, CDR2 YYEEEE. V was clipped by 5 bases and J by 6 bases; unmatched bases: 4. This CDR3 spans 12 amino acids. This CDR3 is CASRGQGDGYTF. For the CDR3, the DNA is TGTGCCAGCAGGGGGCAGGGGGATGGCTACACCTTC.

In regard to this clone: One end of the junction is discordant with germline, which a read error may explain. V and J are TRBV7-6 and TRBJ1-5; D might be TRBD1 (5 bases). The germline CDR1 and CDR2 sequences are SGHVS and FNYEAQ. The CDR3 runs to 14 residues. This CDR3 reads CASSLERGGQTQHF. The CDR3 bases are TGTGCCAGCAGCTTAGAGAGGGGAGGTCAGACCCAGCATTTT. Full variable domain (outside the CDR3, taken from reference TRBV7-6 and TRBJ1-5): GAGVSQSPRYKVTKRGQDVALRCDPISGHVSLYWYRQALGQGPEFLTYFNYEAQQDKSGLPNDRFSAERPEGSISTLTIQRTEQRDSAMYRCASSLERGGQTQHFGDGTRLSIL.

The rearrangement uses TRBV7-2 and TRBJ1-5; 11 nucleotides match TRBD1. The V and J ends lost 4 bases and 7 bases, in that order; junction bases with no gene match: 9. There are 16 residues in the CDR3. Germline values: CDR1 SGHTA, CDR2 FQGNSA. CDR3 sequence (DNA): TGTGCCAGCAGCTCTTCTTTGGGACAGGGGGGACAGCCCCAGCATTTT. Translating gives CASSSSLGQGGQPQHF. Based on the CDR3 plus reference TRBV7-2 and TRBJ1-5, the full variable domain is GAGVSQSPSNKVTEKGKDVELRCDPISGHTALYWYRQSLGQGLEFLIYFQGNSAPDKSGLPSDRFSAERTGGSVSTLTIQRTQQEDSAVYLCASSSSLGQGGQPQHFGDGTRLSIL.

This clone was counted once. V gene TRBV4-1 combines with J gene TRBJ1-4; 7 bases match TRBD1. Germline lookup yields CDR1 MGHRA and CDR2 YSYEKL. The CDR3 loop spans 15 amino acids. V was pared by 3 bases and J by 7 bases, with 8 bases of the junction left unmatched. CDR3 in amino acids: CASSQLRDSPEKLFF. CDR3 nucleotide sequence: TGCGCCAGCAGCCAGCTCCGGGACAGTCCTGAAAAACTGTTTTTT.

The chain uses TRBV19 and TRBJ1-2; D gene unclear. Germline CDR1 LNHDA, CDR2 SQIVND (reference sequence). The CDR3 is 9 amino acids. CDR3 sequence reads: CRSRYGYTF. The CDR3 nucleotides read TGTAGGTCCAGGTATGGCTACACCTTC.

This chain links TRBV11-2 with TRBJ2-2; 12 nucleotides match TRBD2. This CDR3 has 16 amino acids. The germline V gene encodes CDR1 SGHAT and CDR2 FQNNGV. J gave up 5 bases and V 6 bases, and 7 bases lay outside the gene matches. Here the CDR3 DNA reads TGTGCCAGCAGTGTTCTAGCGGGGGGGCGAACCGGGGAGCTGTTTTTT. Translated: CASSVLAGGRTGELFF.

This clone was seen just once. J is TRBJ2-5 and V is TRBV19; 8 positions match TRBD1. The J segment lost 4 bases and the V segment lost 4 bases, leaving 5 bases of the junction unmatched. Germline CDR1 and CDR2: LNHDA and SQIVND (reference sequence). The CDR3 contains 14 residues. This chain's CDR3 is CASSTQGAGETQYF. In DNA, the CDR3 is TGTGCCAGTAGTACCCAGGGGGCGGGAGAGACCCAGTACTTC.

The chain joins TRBV3-1 (or the pseudogene TRBV3-2) to TRBJ1-4; D is ambiguous. The V end was cut by 3 bases, the J end by 7 bases, with 15 bases between. This CDR3 is built from 15 residues. In germline, CDR1 is LGHDT, CDR2 YNNKEL (reference sequence). In DNA, the CDR3 is TGTGCCAGCAGCCAGGGAGGTGTAGGAGGTGAAAAACTGTTTTTT. It yields the protein CASSQGGVGGEKLFF.

The chain employs TRBV7-3 and TRBJ2-3; D is possibly TRBD1 (6 bases). V was cut by 1 base and J by 1 base, with 9 bases left in between. The V gene's germline CDR1 is SGHTA and CDR2 FQGTGA. The CDR3 is 15 residues long. The CDR3 region is CASSLKQGGTDTQYF. DNA of the CDR3: TGTGCCAGCAGCTTAAAACAGGGAGGCACAGATACGCAGTATTTT.

V is TRBV6-2 or TRBV6-3 and J is TRBJ2-7; 10 positions match TRBD1. The CDR3 is 14 amino acids. In germline, CDR1 is MNHEY, CDR2 SVGEGT. V lost 4 bases and J lost 3; bases outside the gene matches: 3. CDR3 DNA sequence: TGTGCCAGCAGTTCCCGGACAGGGGGCTACGAGCAGTACTTC. Translated, it gives CASSSRTGGYEQYF.

V is TRBV4-1 and J is TRBJ2-5, with D unclear. Germline assignment: CDR1 MGHRA and CDR2 YSYEKL. The CDR3 runs to 11 residues. Between the trimmed V and J ends, which lost 8 bases and 4 bases, there was a span of 8 bases. CDR3 DNA: TGCGCCAGCTCCCCAGGAGAGACCCAGTACTTC. It specifies CASSPGETQYF.